This entry lists 2 T cell receptor beta chains sequenced from one sample in a study of tumor-infiltrating lymphocytes in primary liver carcinoma. TCR beta cDNA was prepared out of roughly 520 ng total RNA by means of a constant-region primer. Libraries of TCR beta came from three nested multiplex PCR rounds with slightly modified ARM-PCR. Running around 10 cycles apiece, the first two PCR rounds relied on TRBV1-TRBV30 forward primers together with a C-beta reverse primer. TCRdb reprocessed the multiplex PCR reads via MiXCR and lists one record per CDR3 protein. Altogether 300,000 to 350,000 distinct CDR3 sequences are present, about two thirds being singletons, with the ten largest covering roughly 6%. Blood RNA originated from unsorted whole blood, with germline DNA additionally extracted. The sample comprised peripheral blood. Source of these receptors: a man in his forties with primary liver carcinoma and hepatitis B virus infection.

This clonotype was detected many times. The chain uses TRBV11-1 and TRBJ1-2; D unresolved. The CDR3 is 14 residues long. Germline V lookup: CDR1 SGHAT, CDR2 FQDESV (reference sequence). V dropped 4 bases and J dropped 7 bases, with 16 bases sitting between them. This chain's CDR3 is CASSSSLNSIGYTF. The CDR3 DNA follows: TGTGCCAGCAGCTCCTCGTTGAATTCTATTGGCTACACCTTC.

The chain has TRBV28 and TRBJ2-1; TRBD2 matches at 7 bases. The CDR3 sequence is 15 residues long. CDR1 MDHEN and CDR2 SYDVKM come from the germline V gene. After removal of 3 bases from V and 10 bases from J, the junction contained 12 bases not matched to a gene. CDR3 loop: CASSLTLGAGIEQFF. The CDR3 DNA reads TGTGCCAGCAGTTTGACTTTGGGAGCGGGAATCGAGCAGTTCTTC.